This TCR beta chain comes out of a study of blood T cell repertoires in COVID-19. Study context: Both acute and convalescent COVID-19 samples were obtained from the United States, Italy and Spain.

This clone has a single count. Participant reports of clinical history set cohort assignment. Exposed participants came across a COVID-19 case within 2 weeks before study entry. CDR1 and CDR2 from the germline V gene are MGHRA and YSYEKL. Trimming cost V 3 bases and J 5 bases, with 14 bases left between them. This CDR3 is built from 15 residues. In the original processing: Estimation of nucleated cell counts was performed using reference gene primer amplification. Libraries were prepared by immunoSEQ multiplex PCR; TCRdb keeps only in-frame clonotypes and omits some of them. The D gene and trimming were derived from the DNA, and the V and J assignments and clone size from that table. Of more than 200,000 clones listed, 88% are singletons.

This chain uses TRBV4-1 with TRBJ2-1, with a tentative D call TRBD2 (6 bases). The sequence came from a woman in her 30s who had been exposed to COVID-19. Material for sequencing was PBMCs or T cells enriched from blood (not recorded which). The CDR3 DNA sequence: TGCGCCAGCAGCCAGCGACTAGTAAGGCACAATGAGCAGTTCTTC. Protein: CASSQRLVRHNEQFF.